Each of the 13 T cell receptor beta chains below was sequenced from the same sample in a study of cytomegalovirus exposure and HLA in healthy donors (dated by TCRdb to the late 2010s). The method was the immunoSEQ multiplex PCR assay. For the multiplex PCR, a mixture combining 60 forward primers for TCR Vbeta segments and 13 reverse primers for TCR Jbeta segments was used. In its TCRdb copy, this immuneACCESS table keeps in-frame sequences only and misses some clones. Where compared with another copy, unresolved V genes explain less than half of these, and the others have no known cause. Here the sample has more than 150,000 clones; 60% to 85% occur a single time. The ten top clones hold around 1.6% of the sample. Sequences were obtained from PBMCs. The receptors shown here come from a man aged 18 to 29 in good health and CMV-seronegative.

The V call is TRBV5-6, the J call TRBJ1-1, with D maybe TRBD1 (5 bases). Germline-derived CDR1 and CDR2 are SGHDT and YYEEEE. This CDR3 is 16 amino acids long. V gave up 1 base and J gave up 4 bases, with 17 bases separating them. CDR3 loop: CASSLTGGGVGTEAFF. CDR3 DNA: TGTGCCAGCAGCTTGACCGGGGGGGGTGTCGGCACTGAAGCTTTCTTT.

This clone was counted a few times. The CDR3 sequence: CASSYSQAPTQYF. The CDR3 nucleotides are TGTGCCAGCAGTTACTCCCAGGCCCCTACGCAGTATTTT. V usage is TRBV6-5 and J usage is TRBJ2-3; D is uncertain. The CDR3 is made up of 13 amino acids. Germline loops: CDR1 MNHEY, CDR2 SVGAGI. V lost 0 bases and J 8 bases, leaving 9 bases between the germline ends.

The rearrangement uses TRBV5-1 and TRBJ1-1, with 7 bases aligning to TRBD1. CDR3 length equals 15 residues. Germline lookup yields CDR1 SGHRS and CDR2 YFSETQ. V lost 5 bases and J lost 0; bases outside the gene matches: 7. The CDR3 is CASSYQGQLNTEAFF. The CDR3 DNA sequence: TGCGCCAGCAGTTATCAGGGACAGCTGAACACTGAAGCTTTCTTT.

The chain has TRBV28 and TRBJ1-2, with 12 bases matching TRBD1. After removal of 3 bases from V and 5 bases from J, the junction contained 1 base not matched to a gene. Germline V lookup: CDR1 MDHEN, CDR2 SYDVKM. The CDR3 is 14 residues long. The CDR3 is CASSLGQGAYGYTF. CDR3 bases: TGTGCCAGCAGTTTGGGACAGGGGGCGTATGGCTACACCTTC.

Here the CDR3 DNA reads TGTGCCAGCAGCTTGAATAGAGATGCCTACAATGAGCAGTTCTTC. It translates to CASSLNRDAYNEQFF. V is TRBV5-6 and J is TRBJ2-1; D not certain. Germline V gene lookup returns CDR1 SGHDT and CDR2 YYEEEE. Trimming took off 1 base at V and 2 bases at J, with 10 bases between the two ends. The CDR3 length is 15 residues.

This clone was seen a handful of times. This sequence joins TRBV2 and TRBJ1-4; 7 nucleotides match TRBD1. Losses at the gene ends were 8 bases for V and 4 bases for J; bases not matched to a gene: 7. There are 14 residues in the CDR3. Germline-derived CDR1 and CDR2 are SNHLY and FYNNEI. As DNA, the CDR3 is TGTGCCAGCGCAAGGGACAGACTTAATGAAAAACTGTTTTTT. It specifies CASARDRLNEKLFF.

The chain carries TRBV7-8 and TRBJ2-7, with 10 bases lining up with TRBD2. The CDR3 contains 14 residues. The germline CDR1 and CDR2 sequences are SGHVS and FQNEAQ. J was trimmed by 0 bases and V by 5 bases; bases with no gene match: 1. CDR3 region: CASSRTSGSYEQYF. CDR3 in DNA: TGTGCCAGCAGCCGGACTAGCGGCTCCTACGAGCAGTACTTC.

This clone was counted between two and nine times. The chain carries TRBV7-9 and TRBJ2-3, with D possibly TRBD1 on 6 matching bases. V lost 5 bases and J lost 6, with 9 bases in between. The CDR3 extends over 12 amino acids. Germline loops: CDR1 SEHNR, CDR2 FQNEAQ (reference sequence). The CDR3 bases are TGTGCCAGCAGCCACAGGGTGGATACGCAGTATTTT. The encoded protein is CASSHRVDTQYF.

As for this clone: This CDR3 is also generated by other DNA sequences in the sample. V gene TRBV6-1 combines with J gene TRBJ2-7; 9 bases align to TRBD1. Germline CDR1 MNHNS, CDR2 SASEGT. This CDR3 has 13 amino acids. After removal of 5 bases from V and 4 bases from J, the junction contained 3 bases not matched to a gene. For the CDR3, the DNA is TGTGCCAGCAGTCCGACAGGGGGATACGAGCAGTACTTC. Encoded protein: CASSPTGGYEQYF.

The chain has TRBV7-8 and TRBJ1-5; TRBD1 agrees at 9 bases. V lost 5 bases to trimming and J lost 6 bases; unmatched junction nucleotides: 8. Germline CDR1 and CDR2: SGHVS and FQNEAQ. CDR3 size: 15 residues. Here the CDR3 reads CASSAGQGRSQPQHF. CDR3 sequence (DNA): TGTGCCAGCAGCGCGGGACAGGGAAGGAGTCAGCCCCAGCATTTT.

This clone appeared a single time. The chain recombines TRBV5-1 with TRBJ2-2; TRBD2 agrees at 9 bases. The CDR3 extends over 16 amino acids. V lost 5 bases and J lost 4; bases outside the gene matches: 9. Germline CDR1 is SGHRS and CDR2 is YFSETQ. The DNA of the CDR3 is TGCGCCAGCAGACCCCCGGGACTAGCTGGCACCGGGGAGCTGTTTTTT. Translation: CASRPPGLAGTGELFF.

In its sample, this clone was seen once. The rearrangement joins TRBV28 to TRBJ2-1; a weak D match, TRBD2 (5 bases). This CDR3 comprises 13 residues. The germline V gene encodes CDR1 MDHEN and CDR2 SYDVKM. Trimming cost V 5 bases and J 7 bases, with 12 bases left between them. CDR3 in DNA: TGTGCCAGCAGTCGATCCACGGGGAATGAGCAGTTCTTC. Translating it yields CASSRSTGNEQFF.

The chain uses TRBV5-1 and TRBJ2-1; 10 nucleotides align to TRBD2. J was trimmed by 1 base and V by 2 bases; bases with no gene match: 6. CDR3 length: 17 residues. Germline lookup yields CDR1 SGHRS and CDR2 YFSETQ. The CDR3 region is CASSFLAGAQSYNEQFF. CDR3 sequence (DNA): TGCGCCAGCAGCTTCCTAGCGGGGGCCCAATCCTACAATGAGCAGTTCTTC.